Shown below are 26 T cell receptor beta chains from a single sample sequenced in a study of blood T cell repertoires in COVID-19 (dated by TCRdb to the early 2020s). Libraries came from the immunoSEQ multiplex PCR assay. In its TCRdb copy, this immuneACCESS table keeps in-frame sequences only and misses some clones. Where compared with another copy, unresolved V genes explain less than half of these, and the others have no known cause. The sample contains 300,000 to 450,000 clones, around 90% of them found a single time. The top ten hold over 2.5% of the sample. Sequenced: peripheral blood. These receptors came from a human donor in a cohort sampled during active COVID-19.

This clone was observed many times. CDR3 amino acids: CASSLGQGGYQPQHF. DNA of the CDR3: TGTGCCAGTAGTCTAGGACAGGGTGGATATCAGCCCCAGCATTTT. The V call is TRBV19, the J call TRBJ1-5; 8 nucleotides match TRBD1. Losses at the gene ends were 5 bases for V and 5 bases for J; bases not matched to a gene: 8. The CDR3 consists of 15 residues. Germline V gene sequence: CDR1 LNHDA, CDR2 SQIVND (reference sequence). The whole variable domain, remainder taken from reference TRBV19 and TRBJ1-5, is DGGITQSPKYLFRKEGQNVTLSCEQNLNHDAMYWYRQDPGQGLRLIYYSQIVNDFQKGDIAEGYSVSREKKESFPLTVTSAQKNPTAFYLCASSLGQGGYQPQHFGDGTRLSIL.

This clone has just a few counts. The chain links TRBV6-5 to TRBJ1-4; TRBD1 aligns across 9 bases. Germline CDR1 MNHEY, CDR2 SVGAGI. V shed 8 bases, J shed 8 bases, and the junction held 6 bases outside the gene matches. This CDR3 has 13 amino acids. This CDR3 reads CASRQGDREKLFF. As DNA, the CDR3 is TGTGCCAGCCGACAGGGGGATCGGGAAAAACTGTTTTTT.

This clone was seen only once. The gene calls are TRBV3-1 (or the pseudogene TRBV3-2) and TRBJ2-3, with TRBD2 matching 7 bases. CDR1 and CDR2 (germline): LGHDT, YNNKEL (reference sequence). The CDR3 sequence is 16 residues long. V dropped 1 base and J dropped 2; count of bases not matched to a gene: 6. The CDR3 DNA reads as TGTGCCAGCAGCCAAGGCCTAGCGGACGACACAGATACGCAGTATTTT. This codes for CASSQGLADDTDTQYF.

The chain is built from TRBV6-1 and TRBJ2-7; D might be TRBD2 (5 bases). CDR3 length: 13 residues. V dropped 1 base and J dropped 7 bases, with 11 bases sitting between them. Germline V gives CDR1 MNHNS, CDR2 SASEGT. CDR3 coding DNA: TGTGCCAGCAGTGAAGGAGGGCCGGGGGAGCAGTACTTC. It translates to CASSEGGPGEQYF.

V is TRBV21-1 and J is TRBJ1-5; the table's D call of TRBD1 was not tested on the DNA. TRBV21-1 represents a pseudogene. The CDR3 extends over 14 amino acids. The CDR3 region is CASSRSNSNQPQHF. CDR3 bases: TGTGCCAGCAGCCGCAGTAATAGCAATCAGCCCCAGCATTTT.

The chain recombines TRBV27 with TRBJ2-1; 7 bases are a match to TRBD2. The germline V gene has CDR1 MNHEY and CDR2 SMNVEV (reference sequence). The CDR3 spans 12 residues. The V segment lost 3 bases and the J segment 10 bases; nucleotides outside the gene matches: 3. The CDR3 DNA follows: TGTGCCAGCAGTTTGGGAGGGAACGAGCAGTTCTTC. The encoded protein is CASSLGGNEQFF.

The CDR3 bases are TGTGCCAGCAGTGCTATCTTACCGACAGGGAGCACTGAAGCTTTCTTT. Its protein is CASSAILPTGSTEAFF. This chain uses TRBV27 with TRBJ1-1; 7 nucleotides line up with TRBD1. CDR1 MNHEY and CDR2 SMNVEV come from the germline V gene (reference sequence). The V gene end was trimmed by 5 bases and the J gene end by 4 bases; junction bases not matched to a gene: 13. The CDR3 runs 16 residues.

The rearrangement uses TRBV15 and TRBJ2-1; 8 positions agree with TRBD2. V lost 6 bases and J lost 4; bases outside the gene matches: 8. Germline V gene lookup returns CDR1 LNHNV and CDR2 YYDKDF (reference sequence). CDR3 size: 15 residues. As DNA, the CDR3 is TGTGCCACCAGAGGCGGGAGCGGGAGATACAATGAGCAGTTCTTC. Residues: CATRGGSGRYNEQFF.

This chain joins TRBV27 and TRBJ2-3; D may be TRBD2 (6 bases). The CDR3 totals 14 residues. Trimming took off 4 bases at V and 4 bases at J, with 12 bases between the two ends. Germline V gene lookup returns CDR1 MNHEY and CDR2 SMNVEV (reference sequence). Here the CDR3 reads CASSSGWDSDTQYF. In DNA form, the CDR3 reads TGTGCCAGCAGTTCAGGGTGGGACTCAGATACGCAGTATTTT.

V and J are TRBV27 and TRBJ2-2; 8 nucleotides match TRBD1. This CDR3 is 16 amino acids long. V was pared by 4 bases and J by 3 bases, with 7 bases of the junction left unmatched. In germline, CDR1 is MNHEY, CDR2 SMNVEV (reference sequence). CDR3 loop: CASSSPGQGYTGELFF. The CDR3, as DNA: TGTGCCAGCAGTTCGCCTGGACAGGGTTACACCGGGGAGCTGTTTTTT.

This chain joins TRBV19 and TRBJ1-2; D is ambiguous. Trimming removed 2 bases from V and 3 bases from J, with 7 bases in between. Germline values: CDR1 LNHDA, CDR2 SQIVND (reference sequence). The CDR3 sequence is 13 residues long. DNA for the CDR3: TGTGCCAGTAGTATACTGGCAGACTATGGCTACACCTTC. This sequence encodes CASSILADYGYTF.

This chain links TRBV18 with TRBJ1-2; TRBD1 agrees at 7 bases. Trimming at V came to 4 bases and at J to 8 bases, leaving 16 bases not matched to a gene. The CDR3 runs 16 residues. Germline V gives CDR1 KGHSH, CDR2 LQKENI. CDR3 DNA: TGTGCCAGCTCACAAACCGGGACAGAGACGGTAGGCGGCTACACCTTC. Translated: CASSQTGTETVGGYTF.

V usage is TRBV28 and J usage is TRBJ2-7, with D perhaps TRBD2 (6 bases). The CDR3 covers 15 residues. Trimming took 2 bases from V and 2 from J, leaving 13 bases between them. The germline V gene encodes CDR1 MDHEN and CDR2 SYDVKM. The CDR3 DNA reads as TGTGCCAGCAGTTTAATGGCGGGGCAGCCCTACGAGCAGTACTTC. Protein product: CASSLMAGQPYEQYF.

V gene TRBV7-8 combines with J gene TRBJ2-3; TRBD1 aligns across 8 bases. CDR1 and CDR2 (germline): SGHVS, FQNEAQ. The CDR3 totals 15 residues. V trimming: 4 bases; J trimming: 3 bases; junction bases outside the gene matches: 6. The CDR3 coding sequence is TGTGCCAGCAGCTCGGACAGGGCAAGTACAGATACGCAGTATTTT. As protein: CASSSDRASTDTQYF.

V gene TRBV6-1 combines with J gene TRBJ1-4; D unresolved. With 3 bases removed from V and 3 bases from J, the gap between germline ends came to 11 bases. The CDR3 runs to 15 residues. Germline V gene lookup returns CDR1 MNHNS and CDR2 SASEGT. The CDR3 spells CASSDGGNANEKLFF. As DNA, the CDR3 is TGTGCCAGCAGTGATGGAGGAAATGCTAATGAAAAACTGTTTTTT.

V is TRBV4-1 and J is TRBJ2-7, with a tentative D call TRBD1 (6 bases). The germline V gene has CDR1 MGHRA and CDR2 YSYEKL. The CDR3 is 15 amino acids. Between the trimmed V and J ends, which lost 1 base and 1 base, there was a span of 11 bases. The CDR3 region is CASSQVYGQSYEQYF. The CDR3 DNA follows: TGCGCCAGCAGCCAAGTGTATGGACAGTCCTACGAGCAGTACTTC.

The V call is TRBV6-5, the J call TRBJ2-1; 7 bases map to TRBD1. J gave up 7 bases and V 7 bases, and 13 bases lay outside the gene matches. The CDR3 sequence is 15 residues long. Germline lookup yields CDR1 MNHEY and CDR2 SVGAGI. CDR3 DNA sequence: TGTGCCAGCACGTACAGAACAGGGGAGAGGAATGAGCAGTTCTTC. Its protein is CASTYRTGERNEQFF.

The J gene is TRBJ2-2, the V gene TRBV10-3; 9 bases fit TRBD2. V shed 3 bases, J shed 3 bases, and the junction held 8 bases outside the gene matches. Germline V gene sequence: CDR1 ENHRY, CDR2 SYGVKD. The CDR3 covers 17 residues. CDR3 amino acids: CAISEGGRAVDTGELFF. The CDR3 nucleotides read TGTGCCATCAGTGAAGGCGGGAGGGCCGTTGACACCGGGGAGCTGTTTTTT.

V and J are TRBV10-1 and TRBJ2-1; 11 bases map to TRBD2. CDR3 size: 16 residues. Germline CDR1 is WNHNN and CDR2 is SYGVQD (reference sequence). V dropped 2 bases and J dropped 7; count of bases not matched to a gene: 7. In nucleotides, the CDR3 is TGCGCCAGCAGTGAGGATCCTAGCGGGGGGCAGAATGAGCAGTTCTTC. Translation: CASSEDPSGGQNEQFF.

The CDR3 region has the DNA TGTGCCAGCAGCCAAACCCCACTGGGGCCTCGCGGAAACACCATATATTTT. It translates to CASSQTPLGPRGNTIYF. The chain links TRBV9 to TRBJ1-3; a weak D match, TRBD1 (5 bases). With 4 bases removed from V and 4 bases from J, the gap between germline ends came to 21 bases. The CDR3 consists of 17 residues. Germline CDR1 and CDR2: SGDLS and YYNGEE.

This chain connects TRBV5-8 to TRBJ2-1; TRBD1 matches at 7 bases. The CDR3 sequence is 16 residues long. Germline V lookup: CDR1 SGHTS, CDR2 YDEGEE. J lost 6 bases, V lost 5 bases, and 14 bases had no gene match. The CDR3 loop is CASSDRIGGGINEQFF. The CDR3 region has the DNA TGTGCCAGCAGTGATAGAATAGGGGGCGGCATCAATGAGCAGTTCTTC.

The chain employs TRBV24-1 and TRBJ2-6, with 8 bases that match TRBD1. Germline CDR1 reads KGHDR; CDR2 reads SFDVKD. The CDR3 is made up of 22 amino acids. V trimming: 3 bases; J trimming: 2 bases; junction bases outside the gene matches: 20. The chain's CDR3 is CATSDLRGTGGKFYTGANVLTF. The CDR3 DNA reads TGTGCCACCAGTGATCTCCGGGGGACAGGAGGAAAATTCTATACTGGGGCCAACGTCCTGACTTTC.

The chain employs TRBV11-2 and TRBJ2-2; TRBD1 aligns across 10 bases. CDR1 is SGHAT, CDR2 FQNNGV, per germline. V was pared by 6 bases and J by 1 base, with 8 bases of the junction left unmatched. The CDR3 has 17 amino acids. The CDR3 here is CASRIRDRGLNTGELFF. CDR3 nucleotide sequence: TGTGCCAGCAGGATAAGGGACAGGGGTTTGAACACCGGGGAGCTGTTTTTT.

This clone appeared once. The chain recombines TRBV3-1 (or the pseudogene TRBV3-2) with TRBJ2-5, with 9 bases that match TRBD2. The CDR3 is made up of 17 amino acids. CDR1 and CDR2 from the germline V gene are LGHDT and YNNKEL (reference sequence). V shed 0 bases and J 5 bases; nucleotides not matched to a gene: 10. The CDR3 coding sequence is TGTGCCAGCAGCCAAGATCTTTCAGGGCGGGGGGGCGAGACCCAGTACTTC. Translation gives CASSQDLSGRGGETQYF.

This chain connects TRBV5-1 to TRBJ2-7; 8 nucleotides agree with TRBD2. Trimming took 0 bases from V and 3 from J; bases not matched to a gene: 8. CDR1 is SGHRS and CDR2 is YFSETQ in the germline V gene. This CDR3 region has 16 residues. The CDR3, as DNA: TGCGCCAGCAGCTTGGCCCCGGGACTAGGGTTCTACGAGCAGTACTTC. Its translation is CASSLAPGLGFYEQYF.

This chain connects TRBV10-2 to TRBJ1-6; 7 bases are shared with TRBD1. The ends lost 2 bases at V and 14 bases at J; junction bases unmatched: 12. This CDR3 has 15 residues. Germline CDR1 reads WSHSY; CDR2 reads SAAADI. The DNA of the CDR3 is TGCGCCAGCAGTGAGCCCTCACAGGGGAAAAGGGCCCTCCACTTT. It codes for CASSEPSQGKRALHF.